This T cell receptor beta chain was sequenced in a study of cytotoxic CD8 clonotypes in ibrutinib-treated CLL. Here immunoSEQ multiplex PCR was the method, and the copy in TCRdb shows in-frame clones only, minus some. Among 130,000 or so clones listed, approximately 81% were seen once. Per the germline V gene, CDR1 is MRHNA and CDR2 is SNTAGT. CDR3 size: 13 residues. Trimming pared 5 bases from V and 5 bases from J, leaving 12 bases between. The chain employs TRBV6-4 and TRBJ1-2, with a weak D call TRBD1 (6 bases). The source of this sequence is a human donor with chronic lymphocytic leukemia. The input for sequencing was PBMCs, taken after 24 months of ibrutinib treatment. This chain's CDR3 is CASSQGTTYGYTF. The CDR3 DNA reads TGTGCCAGCAGTCAAGGGACAACTTATGGCTACACCTTC.